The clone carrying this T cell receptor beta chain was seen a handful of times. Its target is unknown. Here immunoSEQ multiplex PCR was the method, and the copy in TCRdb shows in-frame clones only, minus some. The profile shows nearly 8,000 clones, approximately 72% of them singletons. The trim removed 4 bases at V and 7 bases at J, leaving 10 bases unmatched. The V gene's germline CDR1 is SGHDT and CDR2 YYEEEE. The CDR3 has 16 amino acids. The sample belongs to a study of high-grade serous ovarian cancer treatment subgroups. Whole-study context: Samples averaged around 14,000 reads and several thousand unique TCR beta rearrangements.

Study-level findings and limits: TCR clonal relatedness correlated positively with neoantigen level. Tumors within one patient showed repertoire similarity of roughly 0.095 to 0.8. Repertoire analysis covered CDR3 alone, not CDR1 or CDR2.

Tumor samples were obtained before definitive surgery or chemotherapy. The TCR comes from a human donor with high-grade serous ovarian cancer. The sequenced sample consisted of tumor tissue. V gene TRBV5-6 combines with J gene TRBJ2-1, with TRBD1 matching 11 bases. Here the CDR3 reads CASSPGVGTGGNEQFF. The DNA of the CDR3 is TGTGCCAGCAGCCCTGGCGTCGGGACAGGGGGTAATGAGCAGTTCTTC.